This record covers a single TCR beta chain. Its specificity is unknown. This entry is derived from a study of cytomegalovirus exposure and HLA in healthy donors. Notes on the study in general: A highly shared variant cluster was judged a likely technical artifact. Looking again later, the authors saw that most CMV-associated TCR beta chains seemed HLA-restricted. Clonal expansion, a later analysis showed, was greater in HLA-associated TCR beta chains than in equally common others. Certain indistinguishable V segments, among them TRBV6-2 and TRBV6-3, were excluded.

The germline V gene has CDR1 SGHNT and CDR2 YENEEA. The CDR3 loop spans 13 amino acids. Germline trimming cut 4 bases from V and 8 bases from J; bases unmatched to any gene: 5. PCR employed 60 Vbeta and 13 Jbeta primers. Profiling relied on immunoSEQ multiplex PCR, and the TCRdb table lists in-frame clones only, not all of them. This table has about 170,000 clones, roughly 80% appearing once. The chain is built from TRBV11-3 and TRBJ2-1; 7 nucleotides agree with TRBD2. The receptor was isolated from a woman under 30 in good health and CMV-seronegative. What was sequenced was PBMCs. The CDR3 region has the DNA TGTGCCAGCAGCTACGCTAGCGGCTATGAGCAGTTCTTC. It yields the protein CASSYASGYEQFF.